This TCR beta chain was recovered during a study of blood T cell repertoires in COVID-19. Using immunoSEQ multiplex PCR, the repertoire was profiled, and TCRdb retains in-frame clones only, with some absent. The sample carries approximately 170,000 clones, 70% to 90% recorded once. In this sample, this clone turned up once. Germline V gene sequence: CDR1 MNHEY, CDR2 SVGEGT. With V trimmed by 3 bases and J by 6 bases, 8 bases remained unmatched. The CDR3 is 15 amino acids. The specimen sequenced was peripheral blood. The V and J genes are TRBV6-2 or TRBV6-3 and TRBJ2-7; 10 bases are shared with TRBD2. This TCR was sampled from a human donor in a cohort sampled during active COVID-19. The CDR3 protein is CASSYPGLAFLEQYF. In DNA form, the CDR3 reads TGTGCCAGCAGTTATCCGGGACTAGCGTTCCTCGAGCAGTACTTC.